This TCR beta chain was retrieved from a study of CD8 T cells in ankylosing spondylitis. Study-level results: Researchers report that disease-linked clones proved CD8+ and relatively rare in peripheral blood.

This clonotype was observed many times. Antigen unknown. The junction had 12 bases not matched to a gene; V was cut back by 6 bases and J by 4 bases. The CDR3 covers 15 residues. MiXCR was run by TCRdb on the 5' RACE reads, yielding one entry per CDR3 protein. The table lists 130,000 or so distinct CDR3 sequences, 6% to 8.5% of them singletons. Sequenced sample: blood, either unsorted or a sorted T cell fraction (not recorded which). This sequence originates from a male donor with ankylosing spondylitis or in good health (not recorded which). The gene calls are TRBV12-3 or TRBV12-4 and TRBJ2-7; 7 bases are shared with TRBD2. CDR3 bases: TGTGCCAGCAGAGCGGGGCTGCATGCCACGTACGAGCAGTACTTC. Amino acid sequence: CASRAGLHATYEQYF.